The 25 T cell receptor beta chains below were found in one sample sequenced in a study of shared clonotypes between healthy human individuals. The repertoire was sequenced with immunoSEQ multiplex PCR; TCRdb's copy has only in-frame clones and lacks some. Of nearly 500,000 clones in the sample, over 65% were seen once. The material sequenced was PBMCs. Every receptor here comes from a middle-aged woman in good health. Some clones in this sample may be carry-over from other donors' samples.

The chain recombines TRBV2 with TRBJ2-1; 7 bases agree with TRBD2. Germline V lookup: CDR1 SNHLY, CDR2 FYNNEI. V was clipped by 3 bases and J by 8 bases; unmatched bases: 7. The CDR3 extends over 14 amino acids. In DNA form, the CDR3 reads TGTGCCAGCAGTGAGTGGGAGGGCCCCCATGAGCAGTTCTTC. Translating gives CASSEWEGPHEQFF.

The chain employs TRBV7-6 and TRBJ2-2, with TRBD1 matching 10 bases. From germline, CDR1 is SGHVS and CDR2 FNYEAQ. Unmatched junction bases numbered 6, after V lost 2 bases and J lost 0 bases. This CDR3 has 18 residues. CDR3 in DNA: TGTGCCAGCAGCTTACCCCGCGGGACAGGGGCGAACACCGGGGAGCTGTTTTTT. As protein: CASSLPRGTGANTGELFF. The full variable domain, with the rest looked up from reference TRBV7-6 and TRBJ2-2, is GAGVSQSPRYKVTKRGQDVALRCDPISGHVSLYWYRQALGQGPEFLTYFNYEAQQDKSGLPNDRFSAERPEGSISTLTIQRTEQRDSAMYRCASSLPRGTGANTGELFFGEGSRLTVL.

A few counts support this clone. The CDR3: CASSQRLYSNQPQHF. The CDR3 nucleotides read TGCGCCAGCAGCCAACGGTTGTATAGCAATCAGCCCCAGCATTTT. The genes are TRBV4-3 and TRBJ1-5; D remains ambiguous. V was pared by 2 bases and J by 0 bases, with 8 bases between. Germline assignment: CDR1 LGHNA and CDR2 YSLEER. This CDR3 is 15 amino acids long.

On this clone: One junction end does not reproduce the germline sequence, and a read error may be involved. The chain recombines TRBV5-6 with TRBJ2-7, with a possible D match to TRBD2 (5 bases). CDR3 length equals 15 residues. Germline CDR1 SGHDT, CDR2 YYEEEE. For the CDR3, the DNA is TGTACCAGCAGCTGGACCCGGGAAAACTCCTACGAGCAGTACTTC. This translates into CTSSWTRENSYEQYF.

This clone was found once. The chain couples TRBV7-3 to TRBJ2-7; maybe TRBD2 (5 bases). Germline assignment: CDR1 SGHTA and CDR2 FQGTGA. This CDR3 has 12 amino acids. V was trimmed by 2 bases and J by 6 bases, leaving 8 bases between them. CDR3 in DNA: TGTGCCAGCAGCTTACCTGGAGGCGAGCAGTACTTC. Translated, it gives CASSLPGGEQYF.

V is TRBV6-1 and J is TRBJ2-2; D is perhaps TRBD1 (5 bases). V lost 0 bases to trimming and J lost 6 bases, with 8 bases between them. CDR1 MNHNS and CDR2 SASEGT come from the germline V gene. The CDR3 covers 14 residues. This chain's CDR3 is CASSEAPGPGELFF. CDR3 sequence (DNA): TGTGCCAGCAGTGAAGCGCCAGGGCCCGGGGAGCTGTTTTTT.

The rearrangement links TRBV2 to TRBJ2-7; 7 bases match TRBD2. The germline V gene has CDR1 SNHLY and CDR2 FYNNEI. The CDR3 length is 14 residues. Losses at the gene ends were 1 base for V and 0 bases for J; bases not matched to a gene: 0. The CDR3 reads CASSEGGSSYEQYF. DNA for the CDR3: TGTGCCAGCAGTGAAGGCGGGAGCTCCTACGAGCAGTACTTC. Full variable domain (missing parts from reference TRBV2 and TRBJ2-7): EPEVTQTPSHQVTQMGQEVILRCVPISNHLYFYWYRQILGQKVEFLVSFYNNEISEKSEIFDDQFSVERPDGSNFTLKIRSTKLEDSAMYFCASSEGGSSYEQYFGPGTRLTVT.

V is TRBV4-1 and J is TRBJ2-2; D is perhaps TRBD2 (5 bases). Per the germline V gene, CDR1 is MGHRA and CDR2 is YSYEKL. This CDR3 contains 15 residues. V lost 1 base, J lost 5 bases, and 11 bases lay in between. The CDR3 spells CASSQGAGETGELFF. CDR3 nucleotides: TGCGCCAGCAGCCAAGGCGCGGGTGAGACCGGGGAGCTGTTTTTT.

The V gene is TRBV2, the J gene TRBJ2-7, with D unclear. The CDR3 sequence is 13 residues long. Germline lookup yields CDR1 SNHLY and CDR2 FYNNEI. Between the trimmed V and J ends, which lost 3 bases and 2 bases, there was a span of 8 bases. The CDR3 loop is CASSDKAAYEQYF. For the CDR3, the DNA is TGTGCCAGCAGTGATAAGGCCGCCTACGAGCAGTACTTC. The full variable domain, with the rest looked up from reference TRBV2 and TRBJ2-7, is EPEVTQTPSHQVTQMGQEVILRCVPISNHLYFYWYRQILGQKVEFLVSFYNNEISEKSEIFDDQFSVERPDGSNFTLKIRSTKLEDSAMYFCASSDKAAYEQYFGPGTRLTVT.

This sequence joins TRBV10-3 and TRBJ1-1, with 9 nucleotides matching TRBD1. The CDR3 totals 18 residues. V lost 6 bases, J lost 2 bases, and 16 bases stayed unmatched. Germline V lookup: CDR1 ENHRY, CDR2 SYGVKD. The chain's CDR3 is CAISGPGQGGELNTEAFF. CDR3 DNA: TGTGCCATCAGCGGACCGGGACAGGGTGGGGAACTAAACACTGAAGCTTTCTTT.

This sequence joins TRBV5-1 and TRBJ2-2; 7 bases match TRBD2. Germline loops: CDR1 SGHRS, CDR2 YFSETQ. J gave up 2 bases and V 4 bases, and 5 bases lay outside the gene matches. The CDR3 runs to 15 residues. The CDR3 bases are TGCGCCAGCAGCCTCCTAGCGGATAACACCGGGGAGCTGTTTTTT. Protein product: CASSLLADNTGELFF. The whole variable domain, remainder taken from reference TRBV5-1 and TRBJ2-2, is KAGVTQTPRYLIKTRGQQVTLSCSPISGHRSVSWYQQTPGQGLQFLFEYFSETQRNKGNFPGRFSGRQFSNSRSEMNVSTLELGDSALYLCASSLLADNTGELFFGEGSRLTVL.

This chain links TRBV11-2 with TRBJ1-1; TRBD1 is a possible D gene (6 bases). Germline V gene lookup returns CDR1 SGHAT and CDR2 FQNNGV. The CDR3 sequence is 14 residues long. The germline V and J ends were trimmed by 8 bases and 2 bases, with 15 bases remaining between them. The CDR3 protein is CASRSGRGNTEAFF. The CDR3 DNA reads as TGTGCCAGCCGTTCGGGCAGGGGCAACACTGAAGCTTTCTTT.

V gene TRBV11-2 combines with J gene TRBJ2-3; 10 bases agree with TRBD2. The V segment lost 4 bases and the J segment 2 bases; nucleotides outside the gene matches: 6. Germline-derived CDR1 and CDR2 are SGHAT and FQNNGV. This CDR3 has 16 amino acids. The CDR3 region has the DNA TGTGCCAGCAGCTCTCCACTAGCGGGACCCACAGATACGCAGTATTTT. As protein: CASSSPLAGPTDTQYF.

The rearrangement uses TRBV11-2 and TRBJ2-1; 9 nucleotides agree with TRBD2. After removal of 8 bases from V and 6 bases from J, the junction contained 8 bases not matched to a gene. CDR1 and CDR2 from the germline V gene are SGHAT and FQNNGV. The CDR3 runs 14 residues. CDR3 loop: CASGMASGINEQFF. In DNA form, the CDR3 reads TGTGCCAGCGGGATGGCTAGCGGGATCAATGAGCAGTTCTTC.

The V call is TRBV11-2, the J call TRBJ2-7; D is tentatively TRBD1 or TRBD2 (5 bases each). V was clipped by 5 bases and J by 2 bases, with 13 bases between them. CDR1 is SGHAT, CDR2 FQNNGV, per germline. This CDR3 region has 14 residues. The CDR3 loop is CASSHNRGPYEQYF. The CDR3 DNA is TGTGCCAGCAGCCATAACCGGGGACCCTACGAGCAGTACTTC.

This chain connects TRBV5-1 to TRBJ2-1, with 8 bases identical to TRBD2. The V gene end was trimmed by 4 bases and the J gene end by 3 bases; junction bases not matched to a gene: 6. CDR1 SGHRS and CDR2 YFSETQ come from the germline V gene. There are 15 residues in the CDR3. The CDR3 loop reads CASSQLADFYNEQFF. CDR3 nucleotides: TGCGCCAGCAGCCAACTAGCGGACTTCTACAATGAGCAGTTCTTC.

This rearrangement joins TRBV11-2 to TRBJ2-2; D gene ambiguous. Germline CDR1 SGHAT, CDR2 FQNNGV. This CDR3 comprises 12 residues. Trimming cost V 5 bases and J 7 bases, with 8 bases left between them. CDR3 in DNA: TGTGCCAGCAGCCCCACCGGCGGGGAGCTGTTTTTT. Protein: CASSPTGGELFF.

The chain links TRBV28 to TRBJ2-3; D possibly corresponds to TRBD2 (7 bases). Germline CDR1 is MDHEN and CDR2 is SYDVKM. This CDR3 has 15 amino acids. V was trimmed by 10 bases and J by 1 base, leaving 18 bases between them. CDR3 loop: CATEGGTYGTDTQYF. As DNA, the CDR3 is TGTGCCACCGAGGGGGGGACGTACGGCACAGATACGCAGTATTTT.

This CDR3 is CASRSPAGGYNEQFF. CDR3 nucleotides: TGTGCCAGCAGATCACCGGCTGGCGGCTACAATGAGCAGTTCTTC. The rearrangement links TRBV7-2 to TRBJ2-1; no reliable D call. Trimming removed 6 bases from V and 3 bases from J, with 15 bases in between. Per germline, CDR1 SGHTA and CDR2 FQGNSA. The CDR3 runs 15 residues.

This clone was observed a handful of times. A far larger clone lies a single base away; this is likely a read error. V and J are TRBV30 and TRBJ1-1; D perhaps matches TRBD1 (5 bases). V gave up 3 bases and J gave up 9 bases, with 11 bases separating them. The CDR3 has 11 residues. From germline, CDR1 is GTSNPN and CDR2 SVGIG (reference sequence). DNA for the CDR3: TGTGCCTGGAGGGACATGACTAAAGCTTTCTTT. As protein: CAWRDMTKAFF. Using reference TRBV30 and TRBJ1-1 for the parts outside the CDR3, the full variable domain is SQTIHQWPATLVQPVGSPLSLECTVEGTSNPNLYWYRQAAGRGLQLLFYSVGIGQISSEVPQNLSASRPQDRQFILSSKKLLLSDSGFYLCAWRDMTKAFFGQGTRLTVV.

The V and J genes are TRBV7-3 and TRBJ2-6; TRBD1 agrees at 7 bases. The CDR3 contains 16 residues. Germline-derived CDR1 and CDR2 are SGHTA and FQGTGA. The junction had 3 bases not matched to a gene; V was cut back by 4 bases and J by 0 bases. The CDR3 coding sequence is TGTGCCAGCAGCTGGGGACAGCTCTCTGGGGCCAACGTCCTGACTTTC. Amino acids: CASSWGQLSGANVLTF.

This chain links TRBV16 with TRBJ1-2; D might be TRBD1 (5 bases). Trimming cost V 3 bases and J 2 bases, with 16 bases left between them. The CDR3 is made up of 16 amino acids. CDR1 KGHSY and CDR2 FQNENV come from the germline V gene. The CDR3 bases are TGTGCCAGCAGCCAGACATGGGGGGTCGGGAACTATGGCTACACCTTC. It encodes CASSQTWGVGNYGYTF. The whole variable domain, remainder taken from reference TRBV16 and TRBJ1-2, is GEEVAQTPKHLVRGEGQKAKLYCAPIKGHSYVFWYQQVLKNEFKFLISFQNENVFDETGMPKERFSAKCLPNSPCSLEIQATKLEDSAVYFCASSQTWGVGNYGYTFGSGTRLTVV.

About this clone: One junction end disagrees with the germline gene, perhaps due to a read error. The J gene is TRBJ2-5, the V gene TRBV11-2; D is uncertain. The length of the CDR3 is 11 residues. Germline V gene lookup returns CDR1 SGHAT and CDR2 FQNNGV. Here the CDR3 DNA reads TGTGCCAGCAGCCACCCGGAGACCCGGTACTTC. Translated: CASSHPETRYF. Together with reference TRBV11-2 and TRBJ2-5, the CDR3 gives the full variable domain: EAGVAQSPRYKIIEKRQSVAFWCNPISGHATLYWYQQILGQGPKLLIQFQNNGVVDDSQLPKDRFSAERLKGVDSTLKIQPAKLEDSAVYLCASSHPETRYFGPGTRLLVL.

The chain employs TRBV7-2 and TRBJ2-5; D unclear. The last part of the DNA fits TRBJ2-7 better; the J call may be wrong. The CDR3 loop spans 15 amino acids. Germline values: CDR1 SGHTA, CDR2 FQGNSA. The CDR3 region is CASSPSTGISYEQYF. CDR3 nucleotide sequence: TGTGCCAGCAGCCCCTCGACTGGTATTTCCTACGAGCAGTACTTC.

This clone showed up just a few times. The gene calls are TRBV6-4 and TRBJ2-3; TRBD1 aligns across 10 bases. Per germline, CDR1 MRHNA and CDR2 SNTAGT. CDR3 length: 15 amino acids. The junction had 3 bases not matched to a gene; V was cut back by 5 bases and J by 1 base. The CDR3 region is CASSTGTGGTDTQYF. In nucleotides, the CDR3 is TGTGCCAGCAGTACCGGGACAGGGGGCACAGATACGCAGTATTTT.